The clone carrying this T cell receptor beta chain was counted many times. Its antigen is unknown. Germline lookup yields CDR1 SEHNR and CDR2 FQNEAQ (reference sequence). There are 15 residues in the CDR3. Germline trimming cut 5 bases from V and 7 bases from J; bases unmatched to any gene: 11. The data were taken from a study of T-cell reconstitution after alpha-beta-depleted transplantation in children. Findings and caveats of the study: There were reportedly several hundred expanded graft clones from which alpha-beta T cells came about two months after transplant. Day-60 TCRbeta diversity that was high in some patients was derived from surviving recipient T cells and thymic progenitors. It was newly produced T cells that mostly accounted for T-cell counts and diversity one year after transplant.

It was with unique molecular identifiers that the TCRbeta library was prepared. Via MiXCR, TCRdb re-called the PCR reads, giving one row per CDR3 protein. The repertoire includes 450,000 to 600,000 distinct CDR3 sequences, roughly 10% of them detected once, and roughly 2.1% sits in the top ten. The receptor comes from a child under 10 years old with inherited bone marrow failure, due to receive a stem cell transplant. Specimen: PBMCs, collected before TCRalphabeta/CD19-depleted stem cell transplant. This chain uses TRBV7-9 with TRBJ1-1; 9 bases map to TRBD1. DNA of the CDR3: TGTGCCAGCAGCCCCCGGACAGGGGATCGGGATGAAGCTTTCTTT. It translates to CASSPRTGDRDEAFF.